This is a list of T cell receptor beta chains from one sample in a study of blood T cell repertoires in COVID-19. Repertoires were generated with immunoSEQ multiplex PCR, while TCRdb's copy carries only in-frame clones and drops some. The top ten clones hold 9.5% to 15% of a sample with about 190,000 clones, around 79% of them seen once. What was sequenced was peripheral blood. All receptors derive from a woman aged 50 to 65 with acute or convalescent COVID-19. Both conserved end residues are part of each CDR3. The D gene is left open where the match is weak. Size is stated for part of the rows, as once, few or many counts, or as a class when the clone is expanded.

CDR3 DNA | CDR3 protein | D gene | V gene | CDR3 length | clone size | J gene
TGTGCCAGTAGAAACGGACAGGATAGCAATCAGCCCCAGCATTTT | CASRNGQDSNQPQHF | TRBD1 | TRBV19 | 15 | NA | TRBJ1-5
TGTGCCAGTAGTACACGACAGGCGCTTAGGACTGGCTACACCTTC | CASSTRQALRTGYTF | NA | TRBV19 | 15 | NA | TRBJ1-2
TGTGCTAGTGGTTTGACCCCGGGCAGGGGGCCGTTGGGCGAGCAGTTCTTC | CASGLTPGRGPLGEQFF | TRBD1 | TRBV12-5 | 17 | NA | TRBJ2-1
TGTGCCTGGACCCGACGGGACAGGGTAAACCACGAGCAGTACTTC | CAWTRRDRVNHEQYF | TRBD1 | TRBV30 | 15 | NA | TRBJ2-7
TGTGCCAGCAGCCATACCGCCCCCGGGACAGGGCAGGGCTACACCTTC | CASSHTAPGTGQGYTF | TRBD1 | TRBV3-1/TRBV3-2 | 16 | NA | TRBJ1-2
TGTGCCAGCAGTTTAAGGGGGCAATCCGATGGCTACACCTTC | CASSLRGQSDGYTF | TRBD1 | TRBV27 | 14 | NA | TRBJ1-2
TGTGCCAGCACAGAGAGGGGGGGCGTTCAGCCCCAGCATTTT | CASTERGGVQPQHF | NA | TRBV6-5 | 14 | NA | TRBJ1-5
TGTGCCAGCCGGTTGGGGACAGGTTTAAATCAGCCCCAGCATTTT | CASRLGTGLNQPQHF | TRBD1 | TRBV2 | 15 | NA | TRBJ1-5
TGTGCCAGCGCCGGCTACAATGAGCAGTTCTTC | CASAGYNEQFF | NA | TRBV2 | 11 | NA | TRBJ2-1
TGTGCCAGCAGACTGACAGGGTCCCACGAGCAGTACTTC | CASRLTGSHEQYF | TRBD1 | TRBV12-3/TRBV12-4 | 13 | NA | TRBJ2-7
TGTGCCAGCAGTTCCCGACAGGGGGCGCTCCCCGGGGAGCTGTTTTTT | CASSSRQGALPGELFF | TRBD1 | TRBV6-2/TRBV6-3 | 16 | once | TRBJ2-2
TGTGCCAGCAGCATAACCGGGACAGGGGGCATGGTAGGCAATCAGCCCCAGCATTTT | CASSITGTGGMVGNQPQHF | TRBD1 | TRBV28 | 19 | NA | TRBJ1-5
TGTGCCAGCAGCCAAGACCGGCGACAGGTCAATGGCTACACCTTC | CASSQDRRQVNGYTF | NA | TRBV3-1/TRBV3-2 | 15 | NA | TRBJ1-2
TGTGCCAGCAGCCCCGGACAGGGGTATGGCTACACCTTC | CASSPGQGYGYTF | TRBD1 | TRBV9 | 13 | NA | TRBJ1-2
TGTGCCAGTAGAACCTGGCCGGGATTGGGCGGGGAGCTGTTTTTT | CASRTWPGLGGELFF | NA | TRBV19 | 15 | NA | TRBJ2-2
TGTGCCAGCAGCCCCCACGTCGGGAGCTCCTACGAGCAGTACTTC | CASSPHVGSSYEQYF | NA | TRBV5-5 | 15 | NA | TRBJ2-7
TGTGCCAGCTCACCGGGACAGCAAAATGAAAAACTGTTTTTT | CASSPGQQNEKLFF | TRBD1 | TRBV18 | 14 | NA | TRBJ1-4
TGTGCCAGCAGTGAAAGGGAGACCCAAGAGACCCAGTACTTC | CASSERETQETQYF | NA | TRBV2 | 14 | NA | TRBJ2-5
TGTGCCAGCAGCTTGACAGGGGGCGTAGGCAATCAGCCCCAGCATTTT | CASSLTGGVGNQPQHF | TRBD1 | TRBV7-2 | 16 | NA | TRBJ1-5
TGTGCCAGCAGCACAGGGACTGGAAACACCATATATTTT | CASSTGTGNTIYF | NA | TRBV5-6 | 13 | NA | TRBJ1-3
TGTGCCAGCAGTTTACGGGGAAACTATGGCTACACCTTC | CASSLRGNYGYTF | NA | TRBV28 | 13 | few | TRBJ1-2
TGTGCTAGTGGTTTGGGGGGACAGGTGGACTCTGAAGCTTTCTTT | CASGLGGQVDSEAFF | TRBD1 | TRBV12-5 | 15 | NA | TRBJ1-1
TGTGCCAGCAGACAGGGGGCGTCGGATTCACCCCTCCACTTT | CASRQGASDSPLHF | TRBD1 | TRBV5-4 | 14 | once | TRBJ1-6
TGTGCCACCAGCCGCGGCGGGACAGGGAATCAGCCCCAGCATTTT | CATSRGGTGNQPQHF | TRBD1 | TRBV24-1 | 15 | NA | TRBJ1-5
TGTGCCAGCAGCTTAACACAAGGTCCCGCGCGGAGCAATCAGCCCCAGCATTTT | CASSLTQGPARSNQPQHF | NA | TRBV7-8 | 18 | once | TRBJ1-5
TGCGCCAGCAGCCAAGAAGGGCGGGGGGCGCTCGACGAGCAGTACTTC | CASSQEGRGALDEQYF | TRBD2 | TRBV4-3 | 16 | NA | TRBJ2-7
TGTGCCAGCAGTTCGGGACTCTCACACCCCCTCGATGAGCAGTTCTTC | CASSSGLSHPLDEQFF | NA | TRBV27 | 16 | NA | TRBJ2-1
TGTGCCAGCTCCCCCCACGGAGCCCCCTTCTCCTACGAGCAGTACTTC | CASSPHGAPFSYEQYF | NA | TRBV28 | 16 | once | TRBJ2-7
TGCGCCAGCAGCAAAGACGGACAGGGAGTGAACACTGAAGCTTTCTTT | CASSKDGQGVNTEAFF | TRBD1 | TRBV5-1 | 16 | NA | TRBJ1-1
TGTGCCAGCAGTTTACGACTAGCTTCTGGGGCCAACGTCCTGACTTTC | CASSLRLASGANVLTF | TRBD2 | TRBV2 | 16 | once | TRBJ2-6
TGTGCCAGTAGTATTTCCGGGTTCTATGGAAACACCATATATTTT | CASSISGFYGNTIYF | NA | TRBV19 | 15 | NA | TRBJ1-3
TGTGCCAGCAGCAACCAGGGACTTAACTATGGCTACACCTTC | CASSNQGLNYGYTF | NA | TRBV11-2 | 14 | NA | TRBJ1-2
TGTGCCAGCAGTTTAATCACTAGCGGGAGCTCCTACGAGCAGTACTTC | CASSLITSGSSYEQYF | TRBD2 | TRBV28 | 16 | NA | TRBJ2-7
TGTGCCATACAACTAGCGGGAGGGGCAGATACGCAGTATTTT | CAIQLAGGADTQYF | TRBD2 | TRBV10-3 | 14 | NA | TRBJ2-3
TGCGCCAGCAGAGATGTAGCGGGACAGTTAAACATTCAGTACTTC | CASRDVAGQLNIQYF | NA | TRBV5-1 | 15 | few | TRBJ2-4
TGTGCCAGCTCGCCCGAGGGACATCGTTGCGAAGATACGCAGTATTTT | CASSPEGHRCEDTQYF | NA | TRBV21-1 | 16 | NA | TRBJ2-3
TGTGCCAGCAGTTTAGAGCGTCGGTTTCAGCCCCAGCATTTT | CASSLERRFQPQHF | NA | TRBV28 | 14 | NA | TRBJ1-5
TGTGCCAGTAGTGATGGGACAGGGGGCGATGGCTACACCTTC | CASSDGTGGDGYTF | TRBD1 | TRBV19 | 14 | NA | TRBJ1-2
TGTGCCAGCAGGAAGGGACAGGGGGCCTACGAGCAGTACTTC | CASRKGQGAYEQYF | TRBD1 | TRBV2 | 14 | few | TRBJ2-7
TGCGCCAGCACCCGGACAGGGGAAGACGAGCAGTACTTC | CASTRTGEDEQYF | TRBD1 | TRBV5-1 | 13 | NA | TRBJ2-7
TGTGCCAGCAGCTCAGCCGGGACAGTGAACACTGAAGCTTTCTTT | CASSSAGTVNTEAFF | TRBD1 | TRBV5-6 | 15 | NA | TRBJ1-1
TGTGCCAGCAGCCCTACAAGGACAGGGGGCGCGGGAGAGACCCAGTACTTC | CASSPTRTGGAGETQYF | TRBD1 | TRBV7-2 | 17 | NA | TRBJ2-5
TGTGCCAGTAGTGTCAAAAGGGGCACTGAAGCTTTCTTT | CASSVKRGTEAFF | NA | TRBV19 | 13 | NA | TRBJ1-1
TGTGCCAGCAGCCGGCCTGAGACACGGAACTCCTACGAGCAGTACTTC | CASSRPETRNSYEQYF | NA | TRBV14 | 16 | NA | TRBJ2-7